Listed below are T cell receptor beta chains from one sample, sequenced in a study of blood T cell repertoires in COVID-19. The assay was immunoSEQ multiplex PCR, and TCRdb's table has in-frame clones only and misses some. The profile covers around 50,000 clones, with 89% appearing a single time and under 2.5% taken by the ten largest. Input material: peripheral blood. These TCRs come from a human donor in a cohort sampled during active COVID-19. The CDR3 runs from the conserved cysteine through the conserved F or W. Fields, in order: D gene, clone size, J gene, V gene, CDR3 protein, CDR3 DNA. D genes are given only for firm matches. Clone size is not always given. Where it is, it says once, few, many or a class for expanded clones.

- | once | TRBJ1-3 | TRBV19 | CASSSRRTDAGNTIYF | TGTGCCAGTAGTTCAAGAAGGACAGACGCTGGAAACACCATATATTTT
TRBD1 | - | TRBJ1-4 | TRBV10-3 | CAISLTGGPNEKLFF | TGTGCCATCAGTCTAACAGGGGGCCCTAATGAAAAACTGTTTTTT
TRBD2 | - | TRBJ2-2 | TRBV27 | CASSVGLAIKGELFF | TGTGCCAGCAGTGTGGGACTAGCAATTAAAGGGGAGCTGTTTTTT
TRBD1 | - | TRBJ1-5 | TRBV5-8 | CASRWGQISNQPQHF | TGTGCCAGCAGGTGGGGACAGATTAGCAATCAGCCCCAGCATTTT
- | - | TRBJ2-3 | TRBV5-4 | CASSLNPGGVDTQYF | TGTGCCAGCAGCCTGAACCCTGGAGGGGTTGATACGCAGTATTTT
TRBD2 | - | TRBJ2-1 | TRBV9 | CASSVENGLGGNEQFF | TGTGCCAGCAGCGTAGAGAATGGGTTGGGGGGGAATGAGCAGTTCTTC
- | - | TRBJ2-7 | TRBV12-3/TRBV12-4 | CASSFPNSYEQYF | TGTGCCAGCAGTTTCCCCAATTCCTACGAGCAGTACTTC
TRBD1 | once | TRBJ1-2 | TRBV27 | CASTSFSRDRVTYGYTF | TGTGCCAGCACCTCCTTTTCACGGGACAGGGTAACCTATGGCTACACCTTC
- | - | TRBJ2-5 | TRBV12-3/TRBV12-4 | CASSLGTQETQYF | TGTGCCAGCAGTTTGGGGACACAAGAGACCCAGTACTTC
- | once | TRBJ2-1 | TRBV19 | CASSIIGGASERNNEQFF | TGTGCCAGTAGTATCATTGGGGGGGCTAGCGAGAGGAACAATGAGCAGTTCTTC
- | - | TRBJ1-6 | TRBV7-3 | CASSERQTSHSPLHF | TGTGCCAGCAGCGAAAGACAGACGTCTCATTCACCCCTCCACTTT
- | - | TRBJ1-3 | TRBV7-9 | CASSLGGNSGNTIYF | TGTGCCAGCAGCTTAGGCGGGAACTCTGGAAACACCATATATTTT
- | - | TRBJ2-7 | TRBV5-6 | CASSRDLNSYEQYF | TGTGCCAGCAGTAGGGACTTGAATTCCTACGAGCAGTACTTC
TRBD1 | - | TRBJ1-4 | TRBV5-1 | CASSIGTGDSNEKLFF | TGCGCCAGCAGCATAGGGACAGGGGACTCTAATGAAAAACTGTTTTTT
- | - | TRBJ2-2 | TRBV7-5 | CARSIRGNGELFF | TGTGCCAGAAGCATTAGGGGGAACGGGGAGCTGTTTTTT
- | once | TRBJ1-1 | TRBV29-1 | CSVYTSTEAFF | TGCAGCGTTTACACAAGCACTGAAGCTTTCTTT
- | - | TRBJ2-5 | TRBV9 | CASSVGGAALETQYF | TGTGCCAGCAGCGTAGGCGGAGCCGCGTTAGAGACCCAGTACTTC
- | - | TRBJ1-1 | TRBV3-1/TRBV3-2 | CASSPAGFNTEAFF | TGTGCCAGCAGCCCAGCGGGGTTTAACACTGAAGCTTTCTTT
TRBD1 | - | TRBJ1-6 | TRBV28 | CASSLLASWTGEDSPLHF | TGTGCCAGCAGTTTATTGGCTAGTTGGACAGGGGAGGATTCACCCCTCCACTTT
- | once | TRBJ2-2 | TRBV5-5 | CASSLNQGTGELFF | TGTGCCAGCAGCTTGAATCAGGGCACCGGGGAGCTGTTTTTT
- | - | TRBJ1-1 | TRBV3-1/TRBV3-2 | CASSQVETEAFF | TGTGCCAGCAGCCAGGTAGAAACTGAAGCTTTCTTT
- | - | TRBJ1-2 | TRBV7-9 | CASSLDGGGYTF | TGTGCCAGCAGCTTAGACGGAGGTGGCTACACCTTC
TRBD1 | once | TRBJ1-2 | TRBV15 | CATSRENEGAVGYTF | TGTGCCACCAGCAGAGAAAACGAGGGGGCAGTCGGCTACACCTTC
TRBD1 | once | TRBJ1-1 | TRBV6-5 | CASSPDRAVQAFF | TGTGCCAGCAGTCCCGACAGGGCAGTCCAAGCTTTCTTT